Presented here are 18 T cell receptor beta chains from one specimen sequenced in a study of T cells in localized non-small cell lung cancer. Sequencing used immunoSEQ multiplex PCR; TCRdb keeps in-frame clones, though not all of them. The data show 75,000 to 95,000 clones, with about 91% seen just once and around 15% held by the top ten. Specimen: peripheral blood, collected before any cancer treatment. The receptor set was obtained from a man between 40 and 70 years old with stage I squamous cell lung carcinoma.

The CDR3 sequence: CASSLEQGRGMQETQYF. The CDR3 DNA is TGTGCCAGCAGCTTAGAACAGGGAAGAGGGATGCAAGAGACCCAGTACTTC. This chain connects TRBV11-2 to TRBJ2-5, with D perhaps matching TRBD1 (6 bases). The CDR3 consists of 17 residues. Trimming removed 0 bases from V and 2 bases from J, with 16 bases in between. Germline values: CDR1 SGHAT, CDR2 FQNNGV.

The sample holds one count of this clone. J is TRBJ2-5 and V is TRBV28; TRBD2 matches at 8 bases. The CDR3 has 13 residues. V was pared by 5 bases and J by 2 bases, with 1 base of the junction left unmatched. Germline lookup yields CDR1 MDHEN and CDR2 SYDVKM. The CDR3, as DNA: TGTGCCAGCAGTGTAGCGGGACAAGAGACCCAGTACTTC. It yields the protein CASSVAGQETQYF.

This clone was counted a single time. The chain has TRBV27 and TRBJ1-1; a weak D match, TRBD1 (6 bases). Trimming removed 7 bases at V and 1 base at J, with 19 bases between. The germline V gene has CDR1 MNHEY and CDR2 SMNVEV (reference sequence). There are 16 residues in the CDR3. As DNA, the CDR3 is TGTGCCAGCAACGAAGGGGGACGGAGGGGGAACACTGAAGCTTTCTTT. This sequence encodes CASNEGGRRGNTEAFF.

The chain carries TRBV28 and TRBJ2-3; 7 nucleotides align to TRBD1. The CDR3 consists of 15 residues. Germline-derived CDR1 and CDR2 are MDHEN and SYDVKM. V was clipped by 6 bases and J by 2 bases; unmatched bases: 8. This chain's CDR3 is CASSRDRVVTDTQYF. The CDR3 DNA follows: TGTGCCAGCAGCCGTGACAGGGTAGTCACAGATACGCAGTATTTT.

V usage is TRBV5-5 and J usage is TRBJ1-2; tentative D call: TRBD1 (6 bases). V lost 3 bases and J lost 8, with 20 bases in between. Germline lookup yields CDR1 SGHKS and CDR2 YYEKEE (reference sequence). This CDR3 has 15 residues. CDR3 sequence: CASSSLHTGSRGYTF. CDR3 nucleotides: TGTGCCAGCAGCTCGCTCCATACAGGGTCTAGAGGCTACACCTTC. The full variable domain, in which reference TRBV5-5 and TRBJ1-2 provide the parts outside the CDR3, is DAGVTQSPTHLIKTRGQQVTLRCSPISGHKSVSWYQQVLGQGPQFIFQYYEKEERGRGNFPDRFSARQFPNYSSELNVNALLLGDSALYLCASSSLHTGSRGYTFGSGTRLTVV.

Only one count was recorded for this clone. The chain carries TRBV6-5 and TRBJ2-7; TRBD1 is a possible D gene (6 bases). This CDR3 region has 13 residues. Germline lookup yields CDR1 MNHEY and CDR2 SVGAGI. The V gene lost 5 bases and the J gene lost 7 bases, with 15 bases spanning the gap. CDR3 sequence (DNA): TGTGCCAGCAGTACCACAGCGAGGGGGGAGCAGTACTTC. Translating gives CASSTTARGEQYF.

CDR3 sequence reads: CASSEVELFF. DNA for the CDR3: TGTGCCAGCAGTGAAGTGGAGCTGTTTTTT. The V gene is TRBV6-1, the J gene TRBJ2-2; D uncertain. Germline loops: CDR1 MNHNS, CDR2 SASEGT. This CDR3 is built from 10 residues. Trimming removed 1 base from V and 10 bases from J, with 1 base in between.

The chain is built from TRBV7-3 and TRBJ1-6; D possibly corresponds to TRBD1 (5 bases). Germline CDR1 and CDR2: SGHTA and FQGTGA. V was cut by 2 bases and J by 9 bases, with 11 bases left in between. The CDR3 has 14 amino acids. CDR3: CASSLEGRFSPLHF. Here the CDR3 DNA reads TGTGCCAGCAGCTTAGAGGGGAGGTTTTCACCCCTCCACTTT.

The chain recombines TRBV6-5 with TRBJ2-1; 12 bases match TRBD2. This CDR3 has 15 residues. V dropped 2 bases and J dropped 7; count of bases not matched to a gene: 3. The germline V gene has CDR1 MNHEY and CDR2 SVGAGI. The CDR3 loop is CASSYDLAGGNEQFF. In DNA, the CDR3 is TGTGCCAGCAGTTACGACCTAGCGGGGGGGAATGAGCAGTTCTTC.

J is TRBJ2-1 and V is TRBV6-5; D perhaps matches TRBD2 (6 bases). V lost 3 bases to trimming and J lost 6 bases, with 15 bases between them. Germline CDR1 MNHEY, CDR2 SVGAGI. The CDR3 is 15 residues long. The CDR3 spells CASSYRDSSLNEQFF. The DNA of the CDR3 is TGTGCCAGCAGTTATAGGGACTCCAGTCTCAATGAGCAGTTCTTC.

This chain joins TRBV7-9 and TRBJ2-1; 7 bases map to TRBD2. V was clipped by 2 bases and J by 4 bases; unmatched bases: 14. This CDR3 region has 18 residues. Germline assignment: CDR1 SEHNR and CDR2 FQNEAQ (reference sequence). CDR3 bases: TGTGCCAGCAGCTTACCTCGTTACGGCGGGGGTTATTACAATGAGCAGTTCTTC. Its translation: CASSLPRYGGGYYNEQFF.

The CDR3: CASSSKRVLQETQYF. The DNA for the CDR3 is TGTGCCAGCAGCTCCAAAAGGGTACTCCAAGAGACCCAGTACTTC. The chain combines TRBV7-8 with TRBJ2-5; D remains ambiguous. This CDR3 spans 15 amino acids. Between the trimmed V and J ends, which lost 4 bases and 1 base, there was a span of 13 bases. Germline-derived CDR1 and CDR2 are SGHVS and FQNEAQ.

The V call is TRBV4-1, the J call TRBJ1-1, with D perhaps TRBD1 (6 bases). The germline CDR1 and CDR2 sequences are MGHRA and YSYEKL. The V end lost 0 bases, the J end lost 6 bases, and 20 bases lay between the germline ends. The CDR3 extends over 17 amino acids. The CDR3 nucleotides read TGCGCCAGCAGCCAAGATCCCCGCAGGGACTACAGGGCTGAAGCTTTCTTT. It encodes CASSQDPRRDYRAEAFF.

The J gene is TRBJ1-1, the V gene TRBV6-1; D not certain. The CDR3 is made up of 13 amino acids. V was pared by 4 bases and J by 1 base, with 7 bases between. CDR1 MNHNS and CDR2 SASEGT come from the germline V gene. CDR3 sequence: CASSAPGNTEAFF. The DNA for the CDR3 is TGTGCCAGCAGTGCCCCGGGGAACACTGAAGCTTTCTTT.

The genes are TRBV6-5 and TRBJ1-1; D possibly corresponds to TRBD1 (6 bases). V lost 7 bases and J 11 bases, leaving 23 bases between the germline ends. Germline-derived CDR1 and CDR2 are MNHEY and SVGAGI. The CDR3 runs 14 residues. CDR3 amino acids: CASNNQGSSLSAFF. The CDR3 nucleotides are TGTGCCAGCAATAATCAGGGGTCGAGCTTGAGTGCTTTCTTT.

The V gene is TRBV7-9, the J gene TRBJ1-1; a possible D gene is TRBD1 (5 bases). The CDR3 loop spans 11 amino acids. Germline V gives CDR1 SEHNR, CDR2 FQNEAQ (reference sequence). Trimming left V 5 bases short and J 7 bases short, with 8 bases between. CDR3 in DNA: TGTGCCAGCAGCCAAGACAGTGAAGCTTTCTTT. Amino acids: CASSQDSEAFF.

The DNA for the CDR3 is TGCGCCAGCAGCCCTCAGGGGACGAACGGAAACACCATATATTTT. It yields the protein CASSPQGTNGNTIYF. The rearrangement links TRBV5-1 to TRBJ1-3; TRBD1 is a possible D gene (6 bases). Germline lookup yields CDR1 SGHRS and CDR2 YFSETQ. This CDR3 contains 15 residues. Trimming took 4 bases from V and 4 from J, leaving 15 bases between them.

The V call is TRBV12-5, the J call TRBJ2-1; the D is unclear. Germline loops: CDR1 LGHNT, CDR2 FRNRAP. V was clipped by 5 bases and J by 7 bases, with 6 bases between them. The CDR3 runs 11 residues. The CDR3 bases are TGTGCTAGTGGTCTTCGTAATGAGCAGTTCTTC. Translation: CASGLRNEQFF.